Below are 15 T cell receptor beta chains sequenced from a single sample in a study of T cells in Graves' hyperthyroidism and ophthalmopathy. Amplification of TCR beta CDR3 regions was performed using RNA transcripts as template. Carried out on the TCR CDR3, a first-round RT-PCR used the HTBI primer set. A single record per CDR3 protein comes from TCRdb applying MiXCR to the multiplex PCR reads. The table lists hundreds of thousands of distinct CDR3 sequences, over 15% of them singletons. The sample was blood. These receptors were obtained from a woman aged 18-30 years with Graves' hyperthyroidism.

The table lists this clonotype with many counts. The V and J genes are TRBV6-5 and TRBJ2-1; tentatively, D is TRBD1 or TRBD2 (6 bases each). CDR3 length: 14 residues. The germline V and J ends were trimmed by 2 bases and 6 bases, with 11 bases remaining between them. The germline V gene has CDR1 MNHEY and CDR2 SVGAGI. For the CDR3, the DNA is TGTGCCAGCAGTTACGGGGGGCGCGGCAATGAGCAGTTCTTC. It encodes CASSYGGRGNEQFF.

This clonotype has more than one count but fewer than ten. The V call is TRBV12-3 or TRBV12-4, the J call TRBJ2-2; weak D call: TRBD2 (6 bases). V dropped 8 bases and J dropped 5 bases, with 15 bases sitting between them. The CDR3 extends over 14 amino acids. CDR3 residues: CASEVRELTGELFF. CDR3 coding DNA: TGTGCCAGCGAGGTACGGGAGTTAACCGGGGAGCTGTTTTTT.

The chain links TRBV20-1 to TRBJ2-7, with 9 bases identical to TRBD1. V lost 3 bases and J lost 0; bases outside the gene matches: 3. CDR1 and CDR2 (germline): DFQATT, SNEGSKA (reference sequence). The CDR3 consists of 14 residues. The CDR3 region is CSARGDRDSYEQYF. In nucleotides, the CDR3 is TGCAGTGCTAGGGGGGACAGGGACTCCTACGAGCAGTACTTC.

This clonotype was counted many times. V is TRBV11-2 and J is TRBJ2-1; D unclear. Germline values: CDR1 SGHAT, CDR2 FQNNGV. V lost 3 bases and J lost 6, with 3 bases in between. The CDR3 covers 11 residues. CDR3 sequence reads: CASSLFNEQFF. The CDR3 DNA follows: TGTGCCAGCAGCTTGTTCAATGAGCAGTTCTTC. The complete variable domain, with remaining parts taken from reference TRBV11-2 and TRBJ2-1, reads EAGVAQSPRYKIIEKRQSVAFWCNPISGHATLYWYQQILGQGPKLLIQFQNNGVVDDSQLPKDRFSAERLKGVDSTLKIQPAKLEDSAVYLCASSLFNEQFFGPGTRLTVL.

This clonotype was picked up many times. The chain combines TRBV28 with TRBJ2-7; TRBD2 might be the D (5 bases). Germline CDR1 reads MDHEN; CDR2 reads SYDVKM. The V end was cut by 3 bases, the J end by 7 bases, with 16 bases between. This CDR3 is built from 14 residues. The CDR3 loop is CASSFTDPQREQYF. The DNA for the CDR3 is TGTGCCAGCAGTTTCACCGACCCCCAGCGGGAGCAGTACTTC.

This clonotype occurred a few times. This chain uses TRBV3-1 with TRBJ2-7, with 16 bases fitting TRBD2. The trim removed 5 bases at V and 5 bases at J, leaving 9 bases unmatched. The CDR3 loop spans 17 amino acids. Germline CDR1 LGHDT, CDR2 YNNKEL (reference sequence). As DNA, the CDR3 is TGTGCCAGCAGCTCCGGGACTAGCGGGAGGGCCGTCCACGAGCAGTACTTC. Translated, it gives CASSSGTSGRAVHEQYF.

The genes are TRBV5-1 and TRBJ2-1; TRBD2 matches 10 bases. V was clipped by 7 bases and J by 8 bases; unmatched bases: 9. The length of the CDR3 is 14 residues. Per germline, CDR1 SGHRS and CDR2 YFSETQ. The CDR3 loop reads CASVAASGSYEQFF. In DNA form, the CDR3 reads TGCGCCAGCGTGGCGGCTAGCGGGAGCTATGAGCAGTTCTTC.

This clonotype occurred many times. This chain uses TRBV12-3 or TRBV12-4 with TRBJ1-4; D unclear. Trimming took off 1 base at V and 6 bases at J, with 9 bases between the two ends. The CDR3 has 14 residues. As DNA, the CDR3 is TGTGCCAGCAGTTTAGTGGAGTATCATGAAAAACTGTTTTTT. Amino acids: CASSLVEYHEKLFF.

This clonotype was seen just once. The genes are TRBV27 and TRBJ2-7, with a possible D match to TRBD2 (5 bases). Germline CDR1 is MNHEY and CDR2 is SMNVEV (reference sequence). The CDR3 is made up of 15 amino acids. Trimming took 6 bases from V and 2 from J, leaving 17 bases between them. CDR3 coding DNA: TGTGCCAGCAGCCCACGCTGGGGAGCACCCTACGAGCAGTACTTC. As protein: CASSPRWGAPYEQYF.

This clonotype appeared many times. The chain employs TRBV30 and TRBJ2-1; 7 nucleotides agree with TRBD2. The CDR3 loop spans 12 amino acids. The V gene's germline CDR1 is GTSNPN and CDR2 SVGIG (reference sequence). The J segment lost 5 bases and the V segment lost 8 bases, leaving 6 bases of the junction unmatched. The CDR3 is CAGGSNHNEQFF. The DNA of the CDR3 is TGTGCCGGCGGGAGCAACCACAATGAGCAGTTCTTC.

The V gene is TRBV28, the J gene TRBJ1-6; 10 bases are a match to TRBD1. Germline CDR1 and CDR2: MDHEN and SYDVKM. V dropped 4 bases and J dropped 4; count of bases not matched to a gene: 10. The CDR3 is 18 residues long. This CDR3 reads CASSSDRGRMSYNSPLHF. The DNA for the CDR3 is TGTGCCAGCAGTTCAGACAGGGGGCGCATGTCGTATAATTCACCCCTCCACTTT.

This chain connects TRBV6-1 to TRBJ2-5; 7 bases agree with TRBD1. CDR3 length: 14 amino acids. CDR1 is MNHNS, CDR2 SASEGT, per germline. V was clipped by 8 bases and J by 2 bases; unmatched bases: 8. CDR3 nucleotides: TGTGCCAGCGGTGGGGACAGCAGTCAAGAGACCCAGTACTTC. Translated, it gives CASGGDSSQETQYF.

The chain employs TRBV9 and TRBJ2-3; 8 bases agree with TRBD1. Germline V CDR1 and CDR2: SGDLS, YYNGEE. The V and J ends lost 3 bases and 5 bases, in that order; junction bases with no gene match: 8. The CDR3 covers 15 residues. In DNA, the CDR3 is TGTGCCAGCAGCGCCGGAGGACAGGGACTAGATACGCAGTATTTT. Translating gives CASSAGGQGLDTQYF.

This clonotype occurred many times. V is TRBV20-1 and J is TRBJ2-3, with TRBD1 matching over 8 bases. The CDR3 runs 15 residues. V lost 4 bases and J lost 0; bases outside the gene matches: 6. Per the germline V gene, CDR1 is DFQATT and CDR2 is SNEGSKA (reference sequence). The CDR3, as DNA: TGCAGTGCTACAACAGGGGGAGTTAGCACAGATACGCAGTATTTT. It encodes CSATTGGVSTDTQYF.

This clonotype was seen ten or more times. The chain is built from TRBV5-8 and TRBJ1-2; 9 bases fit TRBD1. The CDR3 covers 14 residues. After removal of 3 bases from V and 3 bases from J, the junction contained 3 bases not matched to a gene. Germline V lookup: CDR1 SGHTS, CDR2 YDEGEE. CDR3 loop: CASSYRGQYYGYTF. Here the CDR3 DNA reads TGTGCCAGCAGCTACAGGGGGCAGTACTATGGCTACACCTTC.